This T cell receptor beta chain was identified in a study of cytomegalovirus exposure and HLA in healthy donors (dated by TCRdb to 2017 to 2019). Broadly, across the study: An earlier analysis of some 600 of the donors reported about 300 Gb of sequence data and about 120 million unique TCR beta sequences obtained from 180 million or so T cells. Approximately 300 gigabases of sequencing data and tens of millions of unique TCR sequences were included in an early release covering roughly 600 HLA-typed donors. Among the roughly 380 genotyped donors, approximately 77% belonged to the genetic ancestry cluster associated with self-reported Caucasian donors. The study aimed to test whether cataloging public T cell receptors could reveal signatures of past pathogen exposure. The study profiled the T cell repertoires of under 850 subjects by immunosequencing and related them to cytomegalovirus serostatus. Along with the approximately 700-subject first cohort, a separate validation cohort of roughly 110 different subjects was used. To predict cytomegalovirus infection status, the study brought together high-throughput TCR immunosequencing, statistical association of individual TCRs with disease status, and machine learning. A later analysis re-examined previously published TCR beta repertoires from just over 650 donors and added high-resolution HLA genotyping to investigate patterns of TCR occurrence. The later analysis used no new phenotypic data to find candidate immune exposures, relying instead on TCR beta sequences and their occurrence across donors. To decide whether each TCR beta V gene segment behaved as functional or pseudogenic, an earlier analysis of several hundred of the donors relied on high-throughput TCR beta sequencing. Alongside the repertoire data, information on donor age, sex, ethnicity and CMV serostatus was compiled. In a later genetic analysis, genome-wide SNP genotypes for about three fifths of the roughly 670 donors were used, and that subset was treated as a discovery cohort. Every discovery cohort repertoire had been produced on one sequencing platform. Class I and class II HLA loci were covered by the typing at four-digit resolution. Typing coverage differed by locus: A, B, C, DRB1 and DQB1 were typed in roughly 620-630 donors, DQA1 in approximately 520, DPA1 in around 580, and DPB1 in just under 490. Roughly 5 DR-DQ haplotypes were handled as single units for association and clustering, since linkage in the cohort was strong. Among about 410 genotyped donors of the cohort, an average of approximately 240,000 unique TCR beta nucleotide sequences was sequenced per donor, of which roughly 17% were non-productive. What the study reported, not specific to this receptor: Because HLA typing was missing for some donors at each locus, association tests included only the typed subset. The classifier was reported to diagnose cytomegalovirus status with high specificity and sensitivity in both the original and validation cohorts. The study listed 150 to 200 TCR beta chains as associated with cytomegalovirus. Most TCR sequences were seen in very few donors, while some public TCRs were found in many individuals. In a later analysis, HLA-associated TCR beta chains were found to be more clonally expanded and to have lower generation probabilities than equally common non-associated chains. The sequencing pipeline was judged likely to have produced a cluster of highly shared sequence variants as a technical artifact. Broadly in line with IMGT annotations, most TCR beta V segments showed up in productive rearrangements about 90% or about 30% of the time in an earlier analysis of 587 of the donors. According to a later genetic analysis, donors in an Asian-associated ancestry cluster had fewer N-insertions in productive TCRs than the approximately 700-donor mean. According to the authors, the approach could potentially be generalized to other disease states and immunological phenotypes. Sequencing depth was assumed to be roughly uniform across donors in the presence/absence analyses, though that assumption may not hold. When HLA alleles, especially DR and DQ, strongly co-occurred, TCR associations were difficult to assign to individual alleles. In a later analysis, most CMV-associated TCR beta chains were found to appear HLA-restricted, with HLA associations seemingly driven largely by CMV exposure. Correlated functional status among segregating V segments might reflect linkage disequilibrium, but an unknown experimental factor could not be ruled out. In a later analysis, several top co-occurrence clusters were reported to appear linked to parvovirus B19, influenza, CMV and Epstein-Barr virus. In a later genetic analysis, a missense DCLRE1C variant was associated with V-gene and J-gene trimming of TCR beta chains, and the association was replicated in an independent cohort. This cohort had only TCR beta chains sequenced, and the lack of alpha or paired-chain data limited which features could be detected. For the cohort, immune exposure information was limited to CMV serostatus. Three of the identified cytomegalovirus-associated TCR beta chains were confirmed in vitro to be specific for cytomegalovirus antigens. A further reported finding was that TCR beta sequences accurately predicted the HLA-A and HLA-B alleles for most subjects in the first cohort. In a later analysis, TCR association rates were found to vary across HLA loci, with the most associated TCRs seen for DRB1 alleles and the fewest for HLA-C alleles. About 17 rarely observed V segments, including chromosome 9 orphons, were excluded from the earlier analysis of approximately 500 of the donors because counts were too low. Some IMGT-functional V segments, including TRBV6-2 and TRBV6-3, could not be distinguished by the 87-base-pair reads and were therefore excluded. In a later analysis, 16,951 TCR beta sequences were associated with specific HLA alleles at a false discovery rate of 0.05.

The cohort was made up of roughly 670 healthy bone marrow donors. At the time of sampling, all cohort members were nominally healthy, though unrecorded immune exposures were likely present. The donor was CMV seropositive and belonged to the group of 250 to 300 seropositive cohort members. A peripheral blood sample was provided by each donor, and peripheral blood mononuclear cells were used for TCR beta sequencing. The Qiagen DNeasy Blood Extraction Kit was used to extract genomic DNA from the blood cell samples. Library construction relied on the immunoSEQ multiplex PCR assay. The multiplex PCR relied on a mix of 60 forward primers for TCR Vbeta segments and 13 reverse primers for TCR Jbeta segments. The CDR3 region of rearranged TCR beta genes was amplified from genomic DNA with a multiplex PCR assay. Amplified TCR beta libraries were sequenced as 87-base-pair reads on the Illumina HiSeq System. Per the original workflow: A later analysis tallied 75 million to 95 million unique TCR beta chains across the 610 or so repertoires, and about 12 million of those chains were shared by two or more donors. A nearest-neighbor algorithm error-corrected the raw reads and collapsed the reads into unique sequences, merging closely related sequences to remove PCR and sequencing errors. V, D and J gene segments were assigned by aligning CDR3 sequences to IMGT reference sequences. Each retained sequence needed at least a six-nucleotide match to both a V gene segment and a J gene segment. A rearrangement was called productive if the CDR3 had no stop codons and remained in frame with V and J, and every other rearrangement was called non-productive. Following IMGT convention, CDR3 was defined as the stretch from the second conserved V-encoded cysteine up to the conserved J-encoded phenylalanine. In an earlier analysis of just under 600 of the donors, sequences lacking an unambiguous match to a single V gene segment were excluded. An earlier analysis of under 750 of the donors called V segments functional above 56.7% productive rearrangements and segregating when the between-donor standard deviation exceeded 5%. A statistical classification framework was built to diagnose cytomegalovirus status from the catalog of TCR beta chain sequences. In a later analysis, TCR nucleotide sequences were compared against IMGT/GENE-DB human TR gene sequences so that V and J genes could be assigned. A later analysis assigned CDR3 sequences and most-parsimonious VDJ recombination scenarios with the TCRdist pipeline. In a later analysis, each TCR beta chain was defined by its CDR3 amino acid sequence together with its V-gene family, and reads lacking a unique V-gene family were excluded. As a way to deal with suspected cross-contamination and a sequencing artifact, a later analysis dropped hundreds of nucleotide sequences that were highly shared and had low generation probability. For each public chain, a later analysis derived a clonal expansion index from normalized ranks of inferred template counts within each repertoire. In a later analysis, generation probabilities were computed with a VDJ recombination model fitted to out-of-frame rearrangements, and the resulting probabilities were checked against IGoR. Hypergeometric tests were used in a later analysis to score TCR-TCR, TCR-HLA and TCR-CMV co-occurrence, with a repertoire-size bias correction applied to the TCR pairs. To estimate false discovery rates, a later analysis permuted the HLA or CMV assignments 20 times. In a later analysis, co-occurring TCRs were grouped using DBSCAN, and TCRdist sequence similarity was added for clustering within HLA-allele-positive subsets. Co-occurrence clustering excluded repertoires with fewer than 30,000 or more than 120,000 public chains, plus five with anomalous nucleotide sharing. TCRdb mirrors the immuneACCESS table, restricted to in-frame sequences. Some clones are absent from its copies; in checked studies, under half trace to an unresolved V gene, and the reason for the others is unknown. That table supplies the V and J calls and clone size; D and trimming were determined from the DNA. The sample includes about 110,000 clones, with roughly 82% observed a single time. The ten largest account for roughly 2.6% of the sample.

As for this clone: No antigen is known for it. A read error may account for a junction end that differs from germline.

As encoded in the germline V gene (reference sequence), CDR1 is SEHNR while CDR2 is FQNEAQ. The CDR3 sequence holds 15 residues, the cysteine and phenylalanine included. The only DNA kept is the CDR3, 45 bases in frame from the first base. The rearrangement combines TRBV7-9 with TRBJ1-2, with 8 bases matching TRBD1. The receptor's source is a man aged 30 to 45 in good health and CMV-seropositive. The sequencing input was PBMCs. The DNA sequence is TGTTCCAGCAGCGCAGACAGGGGCCTAGCGGAGGGCTACACCTTC. Its protein product is CSSSADRGLAEGYTF.